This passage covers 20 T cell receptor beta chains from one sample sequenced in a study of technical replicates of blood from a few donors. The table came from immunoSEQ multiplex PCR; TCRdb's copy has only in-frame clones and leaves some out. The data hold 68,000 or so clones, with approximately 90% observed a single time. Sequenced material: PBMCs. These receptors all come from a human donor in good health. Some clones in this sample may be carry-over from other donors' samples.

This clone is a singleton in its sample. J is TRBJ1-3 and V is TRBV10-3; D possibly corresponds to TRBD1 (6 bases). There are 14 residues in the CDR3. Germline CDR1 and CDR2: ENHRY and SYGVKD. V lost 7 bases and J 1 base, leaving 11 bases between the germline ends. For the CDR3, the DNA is TGTGCCATCAAAAGTGGACAGTCTGGAAACACCATATATTTT. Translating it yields CAIKSGQSGNTIYF.

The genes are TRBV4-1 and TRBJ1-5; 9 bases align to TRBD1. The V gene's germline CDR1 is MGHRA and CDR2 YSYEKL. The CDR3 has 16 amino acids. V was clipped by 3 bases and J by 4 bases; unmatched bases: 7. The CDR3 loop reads CASSHFDRGGNQPQHF. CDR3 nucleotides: TGCGCCAGCAGCCATTTTGACAGGGGGGGGAATCAGCCCCAGCATTTT.

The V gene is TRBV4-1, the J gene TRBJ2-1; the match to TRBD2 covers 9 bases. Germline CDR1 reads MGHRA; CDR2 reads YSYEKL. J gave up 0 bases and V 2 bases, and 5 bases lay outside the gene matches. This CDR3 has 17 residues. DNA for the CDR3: TGCGCCAGCAGCCAAATCTATAGCGGGGGCTCCTACAATGAGCAGTTCTTC. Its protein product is CASSQIYSGGSYNEQFF.

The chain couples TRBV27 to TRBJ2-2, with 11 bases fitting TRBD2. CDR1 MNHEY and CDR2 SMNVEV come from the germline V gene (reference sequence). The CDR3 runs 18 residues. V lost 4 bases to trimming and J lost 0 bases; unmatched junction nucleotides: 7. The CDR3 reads CASSSLLAGAANTGELFF. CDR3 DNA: TGTGCCAGCAGTTCCTTACTAGCGGGAGCCGCGAACACCGGGGAGCTGTTTTTT.

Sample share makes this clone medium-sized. The CDR3 spells CAISDIAGEDTQYF. As DNA, the CDR3 is TGTGCCATCAGTGATATCGCGGGGGAAGATACGCAGTATTTT. The V call is TRBV10-3, the J call TRBJ2-3; 7 nucleotides match TRBD2. The V segment lost 3 bases and the J segment 5 bases; nucleotides outside the gene matches: 5. Germline CDR1 is ENHRY and CDR2 is SYGVKD. CDR3 size: 14 residues.

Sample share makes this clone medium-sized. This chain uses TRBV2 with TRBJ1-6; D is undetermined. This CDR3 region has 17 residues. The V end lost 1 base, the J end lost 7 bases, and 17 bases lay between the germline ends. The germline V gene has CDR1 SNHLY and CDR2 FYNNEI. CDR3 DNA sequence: TGTGCCAGCAGTGAAGTTCGGAGACCCCAATTAAATTCACCCCTCCACTTT. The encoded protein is CASSEVRRPQLNSPLHF.

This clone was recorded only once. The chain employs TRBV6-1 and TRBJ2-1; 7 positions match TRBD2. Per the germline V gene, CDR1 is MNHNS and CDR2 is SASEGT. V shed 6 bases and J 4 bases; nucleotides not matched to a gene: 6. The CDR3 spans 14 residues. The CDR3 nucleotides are TGTGCCAGCAGCGGGACTACAGATTACAATGAGCAGTTCTTC. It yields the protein CASSGTTDYNEQFF.

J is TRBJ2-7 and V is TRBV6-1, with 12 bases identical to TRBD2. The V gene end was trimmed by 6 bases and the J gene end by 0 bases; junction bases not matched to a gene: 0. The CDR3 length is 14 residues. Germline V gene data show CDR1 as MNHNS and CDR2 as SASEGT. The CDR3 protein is CASRTSGSSYEQYF. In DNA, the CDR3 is TGTGCCAGCAGGACTAGCGGGAGCTCCTACGAGCAGTACTTC.

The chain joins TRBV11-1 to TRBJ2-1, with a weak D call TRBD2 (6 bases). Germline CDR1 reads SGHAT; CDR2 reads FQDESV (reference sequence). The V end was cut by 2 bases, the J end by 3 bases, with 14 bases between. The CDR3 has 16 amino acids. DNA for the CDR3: TGTGCCAGCAGCTTAATTTTAGCGGCTCTCTACAATGAGCAGTTCTTC. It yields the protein CASSLILAALYNEQFF. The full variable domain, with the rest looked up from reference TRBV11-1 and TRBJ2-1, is EAEVAQSPRYKITEKSQAVAFWCDPISGHATLYWYRQILGQGPELLVQFQDESVVDDSQLPKDRFSAERLKGVDSTLKIQPAELGDSAMYLCASSLILAALYNEQFFGPGTRLTVL.

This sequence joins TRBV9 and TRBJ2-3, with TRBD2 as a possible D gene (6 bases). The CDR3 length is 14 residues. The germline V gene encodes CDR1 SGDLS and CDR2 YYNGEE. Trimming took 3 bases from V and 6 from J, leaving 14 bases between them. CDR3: CASSGRDSRDTQYF. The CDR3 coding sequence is TGTGCCAGCAGCGGCCGGGACTCCCGGGATACGCAGTATTTT.

The CDR3 loop is CASSPLTRNEKLFF. The CDR3 DNA reads as TGTGCCAGCAGCCCACTGACAAGAAATGAAAAACTGTTTTTT. V is TRBV16 and J is TRBJ1-4; D uncertain. Germline CDR1 KGHSY, CDR2 FQNENV. V lost 4 bases to trimming and J lost 5 bases, with 11 bases between them. The CDR3 covers 14 residues.

As DNA, the CDR3 is TGTGCCAGCAGCTTACGGGACAGCTCCTACGAGCAGTACTTC. Protein product: CASSLRDSSYEQYF. The chain has TRBV13 and TRBJ2-7, with 7 bases that match TRBD1. This CDR3 region has 14 residues. Germline CDR1 PRHDT, CDR2 FYEKMQ (reference sequence). The V and J ends lost 2 bases and 0 bases, in that order; junction bases with no gene match: 1.

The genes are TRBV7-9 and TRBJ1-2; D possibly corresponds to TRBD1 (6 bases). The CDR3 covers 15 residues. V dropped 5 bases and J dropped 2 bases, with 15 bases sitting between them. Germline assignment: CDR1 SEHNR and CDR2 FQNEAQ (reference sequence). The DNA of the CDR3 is TGTGCCAGCAGCCCCCCAGGGGCGACCAACTATGGCTACACCTTC. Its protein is CASSPPGATNYGYTF.

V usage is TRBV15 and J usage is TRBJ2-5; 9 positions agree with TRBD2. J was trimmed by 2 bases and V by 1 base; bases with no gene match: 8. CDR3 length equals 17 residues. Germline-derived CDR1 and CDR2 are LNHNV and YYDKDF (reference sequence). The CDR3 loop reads CATSRGRLAAYQETQYF. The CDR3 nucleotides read TGTGCCACCAGCAGAGGCCGACTAGCGGCCTATCAAGAGACCCAGTACTTC.

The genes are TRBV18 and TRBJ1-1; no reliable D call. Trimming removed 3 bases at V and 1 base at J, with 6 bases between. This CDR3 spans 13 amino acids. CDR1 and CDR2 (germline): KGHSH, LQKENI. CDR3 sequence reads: CASSPAENTEAFF. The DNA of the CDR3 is TGTGCCAGCTCACCGGCAGAGAACACTGAAGCTTTCTTT.

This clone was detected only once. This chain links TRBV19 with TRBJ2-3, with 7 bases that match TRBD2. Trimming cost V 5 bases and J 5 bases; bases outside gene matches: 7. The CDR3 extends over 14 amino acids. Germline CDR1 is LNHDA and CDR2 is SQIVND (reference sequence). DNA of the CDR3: TGTGCCAGTAGTTCCCAGGGAGGGGAAGATACGCAGTATTTT. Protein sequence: CASSSQGGEDTQYF.

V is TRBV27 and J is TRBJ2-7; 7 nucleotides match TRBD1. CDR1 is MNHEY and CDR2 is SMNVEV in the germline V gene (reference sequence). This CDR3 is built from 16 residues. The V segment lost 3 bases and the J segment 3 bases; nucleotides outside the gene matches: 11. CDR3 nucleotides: TGTGCCAGCAGTTTTGGGGGACCCCCAGGGGGCTACGAGCAGTACTTC. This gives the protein CASSFGGPPGGYEQYF.

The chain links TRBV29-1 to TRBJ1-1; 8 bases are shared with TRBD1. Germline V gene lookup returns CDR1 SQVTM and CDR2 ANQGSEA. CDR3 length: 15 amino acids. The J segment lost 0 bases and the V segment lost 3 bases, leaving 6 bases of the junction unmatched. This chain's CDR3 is CSVDYRGGMNTEAFF. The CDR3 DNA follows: TGCAGCGTTGACTACAGGGGGGGAATGAACACTGAAGCTTTCTTT.

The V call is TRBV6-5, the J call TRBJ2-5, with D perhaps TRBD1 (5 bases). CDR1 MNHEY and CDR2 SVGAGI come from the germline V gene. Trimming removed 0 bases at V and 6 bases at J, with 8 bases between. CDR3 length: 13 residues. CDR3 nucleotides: TGTGCCAGCAGTTACTCGAAGGGGCAGACCCAGTACTTC. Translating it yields CASSYSKGQTQYF.

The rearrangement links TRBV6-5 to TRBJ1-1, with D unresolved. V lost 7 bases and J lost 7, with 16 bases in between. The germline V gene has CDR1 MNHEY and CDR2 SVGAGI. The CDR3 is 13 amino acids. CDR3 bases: TGTGCCAGCACCCCAACGATGGGCTATGAAGCTTTCTTT. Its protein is CASTPTMGYEAFF.